This T cell receptor beta chain was identified in a study of blood T cell repertoires in COVID-19. Study in general: Spain, Italy and the United States supplied samples that represented acute and convalescent COVID-19. PBMCs, B-cell-depleted T cells, or T cells provided the cDNA or gDNA that made up the material.

The data were produced by immunoSEQ multiplex PCR, yet TCRdb's version contains in-frame clones alone and is incomplete. The data hold approximately 270,000 clones, with roughly 86% observed a single time. Cohort allocation depended upon clinical history that participants reported. CDR1 ENHRY and CDR2 SYGVKD come from the germline V gene. This CDR3 has 14 residues. Germline trimming cut 6 bases from V and 2 bases from J; bases unmatched to any gene: 7. The J gene is TRBJ2-7, the V gene TRBV10-3, with 7 bases that match TRBD2. This sequence was found in a woman aged 60-75 years who had recovered from COVID-19. Sequencing used PBMCs or T cells enriched from blood (not recorded which). The CDR3 reads CAISGASGPYEQYF. In DNA, the CDR3 is TGTGCCATCAGCGGGGCTAGCGGTCCCTACGAGCAGTACTTC.